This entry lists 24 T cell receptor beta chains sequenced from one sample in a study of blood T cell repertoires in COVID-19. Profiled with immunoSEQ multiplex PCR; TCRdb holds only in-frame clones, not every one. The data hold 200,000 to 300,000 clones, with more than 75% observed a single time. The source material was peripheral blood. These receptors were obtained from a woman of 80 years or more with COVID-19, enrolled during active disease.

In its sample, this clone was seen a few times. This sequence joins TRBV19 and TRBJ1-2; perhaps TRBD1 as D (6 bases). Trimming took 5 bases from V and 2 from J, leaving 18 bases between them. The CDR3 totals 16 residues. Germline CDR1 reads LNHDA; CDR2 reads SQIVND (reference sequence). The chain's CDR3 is CASSPMGITGNYGYTF. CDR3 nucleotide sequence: TGTGCCAGTAGTCCTATGGGGATCACAGGGAACTATGGCTACACCTTC.

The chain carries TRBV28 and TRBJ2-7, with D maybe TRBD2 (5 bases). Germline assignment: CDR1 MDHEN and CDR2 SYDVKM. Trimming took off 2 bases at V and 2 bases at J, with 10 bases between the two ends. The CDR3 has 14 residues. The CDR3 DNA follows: TGTGCCAGCAGTTTACAGCGGCCTCCCTACGAGCAGTACGTC. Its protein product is CASSLQRPPYEQYV.

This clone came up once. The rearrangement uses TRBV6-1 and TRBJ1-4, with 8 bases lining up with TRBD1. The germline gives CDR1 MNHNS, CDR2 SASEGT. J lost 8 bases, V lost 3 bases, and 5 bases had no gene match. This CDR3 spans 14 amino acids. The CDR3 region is CASSDRQGIEKLFF. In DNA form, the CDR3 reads TGTGCCAGCAGTGATCGACAGGGGATCGAAAAACTGTTTTTT.

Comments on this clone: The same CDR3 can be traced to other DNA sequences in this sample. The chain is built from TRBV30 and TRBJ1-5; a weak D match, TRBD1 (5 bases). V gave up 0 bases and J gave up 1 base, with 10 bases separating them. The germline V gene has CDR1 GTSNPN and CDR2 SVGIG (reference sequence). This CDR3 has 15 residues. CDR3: CAWSVPGLSNQPQHF. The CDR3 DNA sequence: TGTGCCTGGAGTGTACCGGGACTGAGCAATCAGCCCCAGCATTTT.

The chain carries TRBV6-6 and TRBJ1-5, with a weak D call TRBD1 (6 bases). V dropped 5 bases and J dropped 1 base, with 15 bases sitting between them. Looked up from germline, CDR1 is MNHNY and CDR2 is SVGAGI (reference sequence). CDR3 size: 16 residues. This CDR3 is CASSRLGTLSNQPQHF. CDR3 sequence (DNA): TGTGCCAGCAGTCGGCTCGGGACACTGAGCAATCAGCCCCAGCATTTT.

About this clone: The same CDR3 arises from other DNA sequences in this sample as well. The CDR3 is CASSLPGNEQFF. The CDR3 coding sequence is TGTGCCAGCAGCTTACCGGGAAATGAGCAGTTCTTC. This chain connects TRBV7-3 to TRBJ2-1; maybe TRBD2 (5 bases). The CDR3 is made up of 12 amino acids. V was clipped by 2 bases and J by 7 bases, with 6 bases between them. Germline V gene lookup returns CDR1 SGHTA and CDR2 FQGTGA.

In DNA, the CDR3 is TGTGCCAGCAGTTTTATTTCGGACAGGGCCAACGAGCAGTACTTC. As protein: CASSFISDRANEQYF. The chain carries TRBV6-5 and TRBJ2-7; 8 bases map to TRBD1. The V gene's germline CDR1 is MNHEY and CDR2 SVGAGI. Trimming cost V 4 bases and J 5 bases; bases outside gene matches: 10. The CDR3 is 15 amino acids.

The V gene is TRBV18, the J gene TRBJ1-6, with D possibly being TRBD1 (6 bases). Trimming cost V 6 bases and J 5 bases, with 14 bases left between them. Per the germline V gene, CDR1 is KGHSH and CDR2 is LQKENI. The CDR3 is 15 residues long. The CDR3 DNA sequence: TGTGCCAGCTCGGTTGAGGACAGAAATAATTCACCCCTCCACTTT. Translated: CASSVEDRNNSPLHF.

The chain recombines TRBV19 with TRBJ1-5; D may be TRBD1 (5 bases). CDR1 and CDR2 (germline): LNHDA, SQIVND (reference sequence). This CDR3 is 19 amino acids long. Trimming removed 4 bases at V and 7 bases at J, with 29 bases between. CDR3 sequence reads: CASSTTGGRDKVLGQPQHF. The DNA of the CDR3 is TGTGCCAGTAGTACGACGGGGGGACGCGATAAGGTGTTGGGCCAGCCCCAGCATTTT. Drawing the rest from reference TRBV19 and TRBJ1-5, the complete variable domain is DGGITQSPKYLFRKEGQNVTLSCEQNLNHDAMYWYRQDPGQGLRLIYYSQIVNDFQKGDIAEGYSVSREKKESFPLTVTSAQKNPTAFYLCASSTTGGRDKVLGQPQHFGDGTRLSIL.

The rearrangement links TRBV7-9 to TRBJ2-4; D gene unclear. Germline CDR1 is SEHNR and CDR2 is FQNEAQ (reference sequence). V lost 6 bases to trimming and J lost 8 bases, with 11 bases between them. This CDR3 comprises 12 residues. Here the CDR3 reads CASSQVPDIQYF. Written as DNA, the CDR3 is TGTGCCAGCAGTCAGGTCCCGGACATTCAGTACTTC.

This CDR3 is CASSWGAEAFF. The CDR3 DNA reads as TGTGCCAGCTCCTGGGGGGCTGAAGCTTTCTTT. This rearrangement joins TRBV28 to TRBJ1-1; possible D gene TRBD1, 5 bases. This CDR3 region has 11 residues. The V end lost 8 bases, the J end lost 6 bases, and 10 bases lay between the germline ends. Germline V gives CDR1 MDHEN, CDR2 SYDVKM.

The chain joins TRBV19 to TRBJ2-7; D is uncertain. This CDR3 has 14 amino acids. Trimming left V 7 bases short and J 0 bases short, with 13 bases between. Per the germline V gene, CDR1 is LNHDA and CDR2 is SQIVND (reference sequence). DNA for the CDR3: TGTGCCAGTAAGGAGTCCTATGACTCCTACGAGCAGTACTTC. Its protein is CASKESYDSYEQYF.

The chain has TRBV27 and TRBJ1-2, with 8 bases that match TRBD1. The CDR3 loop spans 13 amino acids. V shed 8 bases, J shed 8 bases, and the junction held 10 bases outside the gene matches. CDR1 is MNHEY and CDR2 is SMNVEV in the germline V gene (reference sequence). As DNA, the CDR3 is TGTGCCAGCGGGAACAGGGGGTATAGAGGCTACACCTTC. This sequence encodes CASGNRGYRGYTF.

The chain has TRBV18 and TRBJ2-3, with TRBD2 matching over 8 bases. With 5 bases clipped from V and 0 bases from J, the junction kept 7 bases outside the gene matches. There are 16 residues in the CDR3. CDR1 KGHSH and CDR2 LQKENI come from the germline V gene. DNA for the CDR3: TGTGCCAGCTCATCTTTAGCGGGGACTAGCACAGATACGCAGTATTTT. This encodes CASSSLAGTSTDTQYF.

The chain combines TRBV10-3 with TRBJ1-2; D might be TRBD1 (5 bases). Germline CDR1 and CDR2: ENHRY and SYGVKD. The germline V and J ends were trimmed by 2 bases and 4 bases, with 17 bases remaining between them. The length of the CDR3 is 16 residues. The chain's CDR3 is CAISEGQGASVYGYTF. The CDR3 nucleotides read TGTGCCATCAGTGAGGGGCAGGGTGCCAGCGTCTATGGCTACACCTTC.

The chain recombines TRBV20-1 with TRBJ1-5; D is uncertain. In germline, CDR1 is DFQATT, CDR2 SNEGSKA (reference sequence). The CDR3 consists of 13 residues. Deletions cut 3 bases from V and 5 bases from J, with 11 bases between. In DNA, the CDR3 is TGCAGTGCTAGTATCCAAGCTGATCAGCCCCAGCATTTT. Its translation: CSASIQADQPQHF.

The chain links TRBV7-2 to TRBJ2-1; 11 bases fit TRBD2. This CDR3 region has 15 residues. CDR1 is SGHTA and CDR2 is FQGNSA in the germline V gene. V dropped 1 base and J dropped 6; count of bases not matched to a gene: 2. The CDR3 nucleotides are TGTGCCAGCAGCTTAGGACTAGCGGGGTCCAATGAGCAGTTCTTC. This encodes CASSLGLAGSNEQFF.

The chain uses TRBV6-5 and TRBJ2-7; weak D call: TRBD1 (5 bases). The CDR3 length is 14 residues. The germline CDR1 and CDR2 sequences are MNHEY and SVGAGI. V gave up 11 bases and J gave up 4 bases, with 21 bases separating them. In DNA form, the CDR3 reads TGTGCCGGGGCTTCGAGAAGACCGCTATACGAGCAGTACGTC. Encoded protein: CAGASRRPLYEQYV.

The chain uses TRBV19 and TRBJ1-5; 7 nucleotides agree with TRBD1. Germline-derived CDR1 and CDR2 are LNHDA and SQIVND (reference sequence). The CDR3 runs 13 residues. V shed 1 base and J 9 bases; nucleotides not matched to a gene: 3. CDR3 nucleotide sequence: TGTGCCAGTAGTATAGGGGACAGAAGGCCCCAGCATTTT. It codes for CASSIGDRRPQHF.

CDR3 in amino acids: CASSPTYSRGSWHGYTF. CDR3 nucleotide sequence: TGTGCCAGCAGTCCCACCTACTCCAGGGGCAGTTGGCATGGCTACACCTTC. The V call is TRBV6-6, the J call TRBJ1-2; maybe TRBD1 (6 bases). This CDR3 region has 17 residues. Trimming took 5 bases from V and 6 from J, leaving 25 bases between them. Germline values: CDR1 MNHNY, CDR2 SVGAGI (reference sequence).

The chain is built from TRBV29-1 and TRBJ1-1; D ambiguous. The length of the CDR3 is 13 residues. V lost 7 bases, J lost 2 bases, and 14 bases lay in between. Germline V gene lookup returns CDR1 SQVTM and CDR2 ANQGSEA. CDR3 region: CSAEPRSNTEAFF. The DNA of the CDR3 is TGCAGCGCCGAACCGAGATCTAACACTGAAGCTTTCTTT.

The CDR3 region has the DNA TGCGCCAGCAGCCAAGATCCGGACAGGACTACGCAGTATTTT. This encodes CASSQDPDRTTQYF. The chain joins TRBV4-3 to TRBJ2-3, with TRBD1 identical over 7 bases. CDR1 and CDR2 from the germline V gene are LGHNA and YSLEER. V dropped 0 bases and J dropped 8; count of bases not matched to a gene: 5. The CDR3 has 14 amino acids.

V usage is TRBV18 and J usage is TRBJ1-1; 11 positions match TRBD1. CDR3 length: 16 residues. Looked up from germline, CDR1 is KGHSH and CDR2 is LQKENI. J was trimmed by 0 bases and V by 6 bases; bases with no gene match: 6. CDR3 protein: CASSLGQGAVNTEAFF. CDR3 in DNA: TGTGCCAGCTCCCTCGGACAGGGGGCAGTGAACACTGAAGCTTTCTTT.

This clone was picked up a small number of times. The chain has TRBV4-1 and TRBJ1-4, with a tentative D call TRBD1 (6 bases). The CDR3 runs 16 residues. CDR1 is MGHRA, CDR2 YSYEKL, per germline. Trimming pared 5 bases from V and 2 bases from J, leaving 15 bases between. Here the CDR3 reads CASSSTGIETNEKLFF. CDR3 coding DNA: TGCGCCAGCAGCTCCACAGGGATTGAGACTAATGAAAAACTGTTTTTT.